This T cell receptor beta chain was profiled in a study of T-cell reconstitution after alpha-beta-depleted transplantation in children. The V and J ends lost 3 bases and 2 bases, in that order; junction bases with no gene match: 9. The CDR3 length is 16 residues. CDR1 is DFQATT and CDR2 is SNEGSKA in the germline V gene (reference sequence). Unique molecular identifiers were incorporated when the TCRbeta library was constructed. MiXCR was run by TCRdb on the PCR reads, yielding one entry per CDR3 protein. The sample includes about 400,000 distinct CDR3 sequences, about a fifth of them seen just once. This clonotype was seen only a few times.

The receptor's source is a human donor who donated a stem cell graft to a child with acute myeloid leukemia. The specimen comprised PBMCs from the stem cell graft donor, sampled from the stem cell graft. The chain uses TRBV20-1 and TRBJ2-3; 9 bases align to TRBD2. CDR3 sequence (DNA): TGCAGTGCTAGCCCCCTACGACTAGCGGACACAGATACGCAGTATTTT. It translates to CSASPLRLADTDTQYF.